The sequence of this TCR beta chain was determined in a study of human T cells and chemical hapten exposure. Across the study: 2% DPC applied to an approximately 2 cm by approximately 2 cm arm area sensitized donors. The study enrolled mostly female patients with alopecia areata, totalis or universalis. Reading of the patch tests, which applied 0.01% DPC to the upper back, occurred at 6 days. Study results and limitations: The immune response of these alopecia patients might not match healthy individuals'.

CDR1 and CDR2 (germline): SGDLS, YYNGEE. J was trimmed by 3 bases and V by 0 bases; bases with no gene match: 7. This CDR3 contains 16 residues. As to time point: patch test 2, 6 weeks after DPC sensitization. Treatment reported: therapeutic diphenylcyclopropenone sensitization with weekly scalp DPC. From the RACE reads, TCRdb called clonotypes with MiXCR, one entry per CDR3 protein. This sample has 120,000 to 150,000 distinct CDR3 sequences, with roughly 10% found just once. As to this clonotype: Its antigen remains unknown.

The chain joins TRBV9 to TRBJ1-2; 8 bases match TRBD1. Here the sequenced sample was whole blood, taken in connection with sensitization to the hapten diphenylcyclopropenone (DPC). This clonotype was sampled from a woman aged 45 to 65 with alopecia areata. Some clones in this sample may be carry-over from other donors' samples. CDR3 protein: CASSVGGQGAHYGYTF. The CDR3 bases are TGTGCCAGCAGCGTAGGTGGGCAGGGGGCTCACTATGGCTACACCTTC.